This T cell receptor beta chain was identified during a study of CD4 T cells in relation to SARS-CoV-2 and coronaviruses. In the study overall: Crossreactive spike epitopes shared across donors were mapped to their HLA restriction.

Study-level findings and limits: Roughly 69% of donors had memory CD4+ clonotypes crossrecognizing SARS-CoV-2 and common cold coronavirus spike. SARS-CoV-2-driven expansion was significantly weaker in crossreactive than monoreactive clones.

This clone was picked up a small number of times. The antigen remains unidentified. V trimming: 5 bases; J trimming: 6 bases; junction bases outside the gene matches: 12. The germline CDR1 and CDR2 sequences are SEHNR and FQNEAQ (reference sequence). The CDR3 runs to 15 residues. Before the COVID-19 pandemic, during about 2011-2018, CD4+ T cells were taken from unexposed donors. Clones were sequenced by immunoSEQ multiplex PCR, and TCRdb holds only the in-frame ones, with some missing. The sample has about 68,000 clones; 85% to 95% are singletons. The chain couples TRBV7-9 to TRBJ1-1; 7 bases line up with TRBD1. This sequence was found in a human donor in good health. Sequenced material: naive CD4+ T cells from PBMCs. The subset is: naive CD4+ T cells isolated by negative enrichment. Here the CDR3 DNA reads TGTGCCAGCAGCCTTAGACAGGGATTCGTCCCTGAAGCTTTCTTT. It yields the protein CASSLRQGFVPEAFF.